This T cell receptor beta chain was retrieved from a study of blood T cell repertoires in COVID-19. The study drew participants aged roughly 18 to 89 years from 20 to 30 US areas. Participants were placed into cohorts based on the clinical history they reported. The CDR3 extends over 14 amino acids. The junction had 9 bases not matched to a gene; V was cut back by 10 bases and J by 2 bases. Per germline, CDR1 SGHAT and CDR2 FQNNGV. Per the original data handling: Amplification from reference gene primers served as the basis for estimated nucleated cell counts. TCRdb's copy holds only in-frame clones and misses some; the assay was immunoSEQ multiplex PCR. The DNA was the basis for D and trimming; V, J and clone size are from that table. The sample shows approximately 150,000 clones, just under 85% of them seen only once.

Sequenced material: PBMCs or T cells enriched from blood (not recorded which). This receptor was taken from a woman aged 45-65 years with acute COVID-19. J is TRBJ2-7 and V is TRBV11-2; 9 bases match TRBD2. CDR3 coding DNA: TGTGCCAACACCCATAGCGGGAGCCCCTACGAGCAGTACTTC. Protein product: CANTHSGSPYEQYF.